This T cell receptor (beta chain) was sequenced in a study of T cell responses to AZD1222 COVID-19 vaccine. On this clone itself: The antigen is unknown.

The CDR3 loop spans 11 amino acids. Germline loops: CDR1 DFQATT, CDR2 SNEGSKA (reference sequence). V lost 3 bases to trimming and J lost 0 bases, with 0 bases between them. This table comes from immunoSEQ multiplex PCR, and its TCRdb copy is limited to in-frame clones, with some not included. Of about 160,000 clones detected, about 91% appear once; the ten largest clones hold approximately 0.98%. Study-level points and caveats: Spike-specific TCR repertoires showed rising breadth and depth after two AZD1222 doses. The donor cohort was predominantly white British with a female majority, and clonal diversity may have been underestimated. At baseline, just a handful of AZD1222 recipients tested seropositive.

This clonotype originated in an adult who received the AZD1222 COVID-19 vaccine. The chain combines TRBV20-1 with TRBJ1-5, with D unclear. The sample consisted of peripheral blood, taken 28 days after the second AZD1222 dose. This CDR3 reads CSASSNQPQHF. In nucleotides, the CDR3 is TGCAGTGCTAGTAGCAATCAGCCCCAGCATTTT.